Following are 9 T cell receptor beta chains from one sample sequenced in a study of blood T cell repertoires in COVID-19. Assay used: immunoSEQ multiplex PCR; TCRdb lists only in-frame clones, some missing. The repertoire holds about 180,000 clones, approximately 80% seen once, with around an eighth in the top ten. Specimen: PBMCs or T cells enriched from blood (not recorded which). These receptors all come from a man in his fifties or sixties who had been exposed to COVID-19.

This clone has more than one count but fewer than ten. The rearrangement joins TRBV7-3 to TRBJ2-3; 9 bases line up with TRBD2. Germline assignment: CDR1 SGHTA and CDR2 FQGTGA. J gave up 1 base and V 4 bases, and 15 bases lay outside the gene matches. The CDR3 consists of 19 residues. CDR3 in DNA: TGTGCCAGCAGCTCCCCTCCGTGGACTAGCGTATTAGGCACAGATACGCAGTATTTT. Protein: CASSSPPWTSVLGTDTQYF. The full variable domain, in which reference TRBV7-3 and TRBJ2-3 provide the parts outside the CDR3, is GAGVSQTPSNKVTEKGKYVELRCDPISGHTALYWYRQSLGQGPEFLIYFQGTGAADDSGLPNDRFFAVRPEGSVSTLKIQRTERGDSAVYLCASSSPPWTSVLGTDTQYFGPGTRLTVL.

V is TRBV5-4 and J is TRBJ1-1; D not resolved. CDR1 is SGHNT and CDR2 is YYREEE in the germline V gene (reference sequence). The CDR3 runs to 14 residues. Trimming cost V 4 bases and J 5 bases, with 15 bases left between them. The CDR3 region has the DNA TGTGCCAGCAGCCTGGGTGGGAGATCGACTGAAGCTTTCTTT. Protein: CASSLGGRSTEAFF.

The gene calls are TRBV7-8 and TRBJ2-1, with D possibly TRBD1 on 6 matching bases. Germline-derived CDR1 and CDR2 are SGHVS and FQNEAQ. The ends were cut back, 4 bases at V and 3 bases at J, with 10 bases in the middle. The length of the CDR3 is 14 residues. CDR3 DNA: TGTGCCAGCAGCTCAGAGACAGGCTACAATGAGCAGTTCTTC. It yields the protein CASSSETGYNEQFF. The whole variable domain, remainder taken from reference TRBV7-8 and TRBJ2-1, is GAGVSQSPRYKVAKRGQDVALRCDPISGHVSLFWYQQALGQGPEFLTYFQNEAQLDKSGLPSDRFFAERPEGSVSTLKIQRTQQEDSAVYLCASSSETGYNEQFFGPGTRLTVL.

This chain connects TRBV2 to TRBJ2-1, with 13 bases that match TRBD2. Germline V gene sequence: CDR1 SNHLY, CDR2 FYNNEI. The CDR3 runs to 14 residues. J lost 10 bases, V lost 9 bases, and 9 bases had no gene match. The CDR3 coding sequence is TGTGCCAGTCAAGCGGGACTAGCGGGACGGGAGCAGTTCTTC. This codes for CASQAGLAGREQFF.

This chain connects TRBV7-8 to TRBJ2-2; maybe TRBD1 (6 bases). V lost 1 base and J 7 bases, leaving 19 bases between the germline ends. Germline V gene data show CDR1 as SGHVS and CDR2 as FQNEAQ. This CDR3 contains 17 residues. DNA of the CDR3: TGTGCCAGCAGCTTAGAGGGTGTCAGGGGTAGGGTCGGGGAGCTGTTTTTT. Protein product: CASSLEGVRGRVGELFF.

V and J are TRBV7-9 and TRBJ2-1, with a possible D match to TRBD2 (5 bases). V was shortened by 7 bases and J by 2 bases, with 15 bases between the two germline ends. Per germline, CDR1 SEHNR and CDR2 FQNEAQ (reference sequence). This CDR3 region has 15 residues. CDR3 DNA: TGTGCCAGCATAATAGATCGGAGGACCTACAATGAGCAGTTCTTC. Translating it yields CASIIDRRTYNEQFF.

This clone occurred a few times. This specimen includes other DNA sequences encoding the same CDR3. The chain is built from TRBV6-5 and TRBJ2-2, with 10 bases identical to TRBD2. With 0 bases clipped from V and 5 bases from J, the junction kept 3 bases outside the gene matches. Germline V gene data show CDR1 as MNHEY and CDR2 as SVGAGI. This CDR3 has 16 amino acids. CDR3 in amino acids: CASSYSSGRGTGELFF. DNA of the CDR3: TGTGCCAGCAGTTACTCGAGCGGGAGGGGAACCGGGGAGCTGTTTTTT.

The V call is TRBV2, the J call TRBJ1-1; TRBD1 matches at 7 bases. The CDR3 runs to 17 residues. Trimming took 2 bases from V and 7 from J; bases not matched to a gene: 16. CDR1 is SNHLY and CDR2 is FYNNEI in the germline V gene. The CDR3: CASSEWGQGVETYEAFF. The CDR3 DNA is TGTGCCAGCAGTGAATGGGGGCAGGGGGTGGAAACTTATGAAGCTTTCTTT.

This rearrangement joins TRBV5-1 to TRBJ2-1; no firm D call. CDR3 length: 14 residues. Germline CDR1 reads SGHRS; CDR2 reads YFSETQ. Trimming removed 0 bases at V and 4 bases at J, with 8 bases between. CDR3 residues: CASSLGQIYNEQFF. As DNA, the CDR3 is TGCGCCAGCAGCTTGGGGCAGATATACAATGAGCAGTTCTTC.